This TCR beta chain was sequenced during a study of cytomegalovirus exposure and HLA in healthy donors. Study overall: Earlier, some 180 million T cells were analyzed, and fewer than 120 million unique TCR beta sequences were found among them.

Healthy bone marrow donors formed the donor group. 60 Vbeta and 13 Jbeta primers were used in PCR. Sequencing was performed with immunoSEQ multiplex PCR; in TCRdb, only in-frame clones are kept and a portion is missing. The repertoire holds approximately 150,000 clones, with just under 80% as singletons. J lost 7 bases, V lost 4 bases, and 7 bases had no gene match. The length of the CDR3 is 15 residues. From germline, CDR1 is MNHEY and CDR2 SMNVEV (reference sequence). The rearrangement links TRBV27 to TRBJ2-2; 9 bases match TRBD1. The source is a man aged 18 to 30 in good health and CMV-seropositive. The sequenced sample consisted of PBMCs. CDR3 nucleotides: TGTGCCAGCAGTTGGGGGACAGGGATGGGCGGGGAGCTGTTTTTT. Translating it yields CASSWGTGMGGELFF.